This is a list of T cell receptor beta chains from one sample in a study of T cell responses to AZD1222 COVID-19 vaccine. Profiled with immunoSEQ multiplex PCR; TCRdb holds only in-frame clones, not every one. The sample lists 250,000 to 300,000 clones, 94% occurring once. This material consisted of peripheral blood, taken 28 days after the second AZD1222 dose. The receptors originated from an adult who received the AZD1222 COVID-19 vaccine. Each CDR3 is given with its conserved first and last residue. Each record gives: J gene, clone size, V gene, D gene, CDR3 DNA, CDR3 protein. The D gene is left open where the match is weak. Rows may omit the clone size; those that give it use once, few, many or a size class.

j_gene: TRBJ2-1; abundance: -; v_gene: TRBV28; d_gene: -; CDR3nt: TGTGCCAGCAGTTTATCTAGACTAGTCAGCCCGAATGAGCAGTTCTTC; CDR3aa: CASSLSRLVSPNEQFF
j_gene: TRBJ2-2; abundance: few; v_gene: TRBV4-1; d_gene: TRBD2; CDR3nt: TGCGCCAGCAGCCTCCCGGGACTAAACACCGGGGAGCTGTTTTTT; CDR3aa: CASSLPGLNTGELFF
j_gene: TRBJ2-1; abundance: -; v_gene: TRBV19; d_gene: TRBD2; CDR3nt: TGTGCCAGTACCCTTGGACTAGCGGGGTACAATGAGCAGTTCTTC; CDR3aa: CASTLGLAGYNEQFF
j_gene: TRBJ2-7; abundance: -; v_gene: TRBV5-4; d_gene: TRBD2; CDR3nt: TGTGCCAGCAGCTTGGCCCCGGGACTAGCGGGGGGGGCCTACGAGCAGTACTTC; CDR3aa: CASSLAPGLAGGAYEQYF
j_gene: TRBJ1-6; abundance: -; v_gene: TRBV6-5; d_gene: TRBD1; CDR3nt: TGTGCCAGCAGTCGCACGGACAGGGGGCCCTCACCCCTCCACTTT; CDR3aa: CASSRTDRGPSPLHF
j_gene: TRBJ1-2; abundance: -; v_gene: TRBV6-6; d_gene: -; CDR3nt: TGTGCCAGCAGTTACTCAGAGGGTTTTTATGGCTACACCTTC; CDR3aa: CASSYSEGFYGYTF
j_gene: TRBJ1-2; abundance: -; v_gene: TRBV28; d_gene: -; CDR3nt: TGTGCCAGCAGCTTGGCCCCGATCTATGGCTACACCTTC; CDR3aa: CASSLAPIYGYTF
j_gene: TRBJ2-3; abundance: -; v_gene: TRBV7-2; d_gene: -; CDR3nt: TGTGCCAGCAGCTTAGTGCGCTTTGTTAGAGGCGGCACAGATACGCAGTATTTT; CDR3aa: CASSLVRFVRGGTDTQYF
j_gene: TRBJ1-2; abundance: -; v_gene: TRBV5-6; d_gene: -; CDR3nt: TGTGCCAGCAGCTTGACTCCTCTGAGTAACTATGGCTACACCTTC; CDR3aa: CASSLTPLSNYGYTF
j_gene: TRBJ1-3; abundance: -; v_gene: TRBV11-2; d_gene: -; CDR3nt: TGTGCCAGCAGCGAGGGGACACCGACTGGAAACACCATATATTTT; CDR3aa: CASSEGTPTGNTIYF
j_gene: TRBJ2-2; abundance: few; v_gene: TRBV5-8; d_gene: -; CDR3nt: TGTGCCAGCAGCTTAGCCGGGGAGCTGTTTTTT; CDR3aa: CASSLAGELFF
j_gene: TRBJ2-1; abundance: -; v_gene: TRBV11-2; d_gene: -; CDR3nt: TGTGCCAGCAGCTCAGGGACGGTGATCTACAATGAGCAGTTCTTC; CDR3aa: CASSSGTVIYNEQFF
j_gene: TRBJ1-1; abundance: -; v_gene: TRBV2; d_gene: -; CDR3nt: TGTGCCAGCAGTACAGGTTTACCTTTGAACACTGAAGCTTTCTTT; CDR3aa: CASSTGLPLNTEAFF
j_gene: TRBJ1-2; abundance: -; v_gene: TRBV7-9; d_gene: TRBD1; CDR3nt: TGTGCCAGCAGCTTTGATCAGGGGGCAAGTGGCTACACCTTC; CDR3aa: CASSFDQGASGYTF
j_gene: TRBJ1-4; abundance: -; v_gene: TRBV13; d_gene: -; CDR3nt: TGTGCCAGCAGCTTAGGCCTCTCCCAGGGGTATGAAAAACTGTTTTTT; CDR3aa: CASSLGLSQGYEKLFF
j_gene: TRBJ2-3; abundance: -; v_gene: TRBV3-1/TRBV3-2; d_gene: -; CDR3nt: TGTGCCAGCAGACGAAGTACTGGAGCCGGCACAGATACGCAGTATTTT; CDR3aa: CASRRSTGAGTDTQYF
j_gene: TRBJ2-2; abundance: -; v_gene: TRBV7-6; d_gene: TRBD1; CDR3nt: TGTGCCAGCAGCTTACAGGGGGCGAACTTAGTAGGGGAGCTGTTTTTT; CDR3aa: CASSLQGANLVGELFF
j_gene: TRBJ2-5; abundance: -; v_gene: TRBV11-2; d_gene: -; CDR3nt: TGTGCCAGCAGCTCCCTGGGGCAAGAGACCCAGTACTTC; CDR3aa: CASSSLGQETQYF